The rows below give T cell receptor beta chains drawn from one sample of a study of shared clonotypes between healthy human individuals. Generated by immunoSEQ multiplex PCR, the TCRdb table keeps only in-frame clones and is missing some. The sample holds under 850,000 clones; over 55% are singletons and the top ten take more than 1.5%. The sample comprised memory CD4+ T cells sorted from blood. Receptor source: a woman in her twenties or thirties in good health. The CDR3 runs from the conserved cysteine through the conserved F or W. Fields, in order: V gene, CDR3 length, J gene, D gene, clone size, CDR3 protein, CDR3 DNA. D genes are given only for firm matches. Expanded clones get a size class; other rows say once, few or many, or leave the size out.

v_call: TRBV29-1; cdr3_length: 14; j_call: TRBJ1-5; d_call: -; clone_size: few; cdr3_aa: CSVIEGRGNQPQHF; cdr3_nt: TGCAGCGTTATAGAAGGGAGAGGCAATCAGCCCCAGCATTTT
v_call: TRBV7-9; cdr3_length: 15; j_call: TRBJ1-3; d_call: -; clone_size: -; cdr3_aa: CASSPPVVSGNTIYF; cdr3_nt: TGTGCCAGCAGCCCACCGGTCGTCTCTGGAAACACCATATATTTT
v_call: TRBV28; cdr3_length: 16; j_call: TRBJ2-6; d_call: TRBD1; clone_size: -; cdr3_aa: CASSPTGASGANVLTF; cdr3_nt: TGTGCCAGCAGTCCGACAGGGGCCTCTGGGGCCAACGTCCTGACTTTC
v_call: TRBV5-6; cdr3_length: 15; j_call: TRBJ2-5; d_call: TRBD1; clone_size: few; cdr3_aa: CASRRGTGGAETQYF; cdr3_nt: TGTGCCAGCAGACGGGGGACAGGGGGCGCGGAGACCCAGTACTTC
v_call: TRBV11-2; cdr3_length: 16; j_call: TRBJ2-1; d_call: -; clone_size: few; cdr3_aa: CASSWDWAISYNEQFF; cdr3_nt: TGTGCCAGCAGCTGGGACTGGGCGATCTCCTACAATGAGCAGTTCTTC
v_call: TRBV4-1; cdr3_length: 16; j_call: TRBJ2-5; d_call: TRBD2; clone_size: -; cdr3_aa: CASSQVPAGGRETQYF; cdr3_nt: TGCGCCAGCAGCCAAGTTCCAGCGGGAGGTCGGGAGACCCAGTACTTC
v_call: TRBV27; cdr3_length: 14; j_call: TRBJ1-2; d_call: TRBD1; clone_size: -; cdr3_aa: CASSSRQGSYGYTF; cdr3_nt: TGTGCCAGCAGTTCCCGACAGGGATCCTATGGCTACACCTTC
v_call: TRBV19; cdr3_length: 14; j_call: TRBJ1-1; d_call: -; clone_size: many; cdr3_aa: CASSPLGVNTEAFF; cdr3_nt: TGTGCCAGTAGTCCCCTTGGGGTGAACACTGAAGCTTTCTTT
v_call: TRBV4-1; cdr3_length: 15; j_call: TRBJ2-1; d_call: TRBD2; clone_size: -; cdr3_aa: CASSQEAGVQYEQFF; cdr3_nt: TGCGCCAGCAGCCAAGAGGCGGGAGTACAATACGAGCAGTTCTTC
v_call: TRBV6-5; cdr3_length: 14; j_call: TRBJ2-2; d_call: TRBD2; clone_size: -; cdr3_aa: CASRLAANTGELFF; cdr3_nt: TGTGCCAGCAGGCTAGCGGCTAACACCGGGGAGCTGTTTTTT
v_call: TRBV25-1; cdr3_length: 17; j_call: TRBJ2-1; d_call: -; clone_size: -; cdr3_aa: CASSEWVDPSSYNEQFF; cdr3_nt: TGTGCCAGCAGTGAATGGGTTGATCCTAGCTCCTACAATGAGCAGTTCTTC
v_call: TRBV28; cdr3_length: 18; j_call: TRBJ2-7; d_call: -; clone_size: -; cdr3_aa: CASSLLRRGNRVLYEQYF; cdr3_nt: TGTGCCAGCAGTTTACTCCGTCGGGGAAACCGAGTCCTGTACGAGCAGTACTTC
v_call: TRBV7-9; cdr3_length: 14; j_call: TRBJ1-2; d_call: TRBD1; clone_size: -; cdr3_aa: CASSPRTGDYGYTF; cdr3_nt: TGTGCCAGCAGCCCCCGGACAGGGGATTATGGCTACACCTTC
v_call: TRBV11-2; cdr3_length: 14; j_call: TRBJ2-5; d_call: -; clone_size: once; cdr3_aa: CASSSEVRGETQYF; cdr3_nt: TGTGCCAGCAGCTCCGAGGTCAGGGGTGAGACCCAGTACTTC
v_call: TRBV6-1; cdr3_length: 13; j_call: TRBJ2-7; d_call: -; clone_size: -; cdr3_aa: CASSVTSPDEQYF; cdr3_nt: TGTGCCAGCAGTGTTACCTCTCCCGACGAGCAGTACTTC
v_call: TRBV30; cdr3_length: 12; j_call: TRBJ2-3; d_call: -; clone_size: few; cdr3_aa: CAWSPSTDTQYF; cdr3_nt: TGTGCCTGGAGTCCGAGCACAGATACGCAGTATTTT
v_call: TRBV28; cdr3_length: 13; j_call: TRBJ1-5; d_call: -; clone_size: -; cdr3_aa: CASSSYRNQPQHF; cdr3_nt: TGTGCCAGCAGTTCGTATCGCAATCAGCCCCAGCATTTT
v_call: TRBV27; cdr3_length: 11; j_call: TRBJ1-2; d_call: -; clone_size: once; cdr3_aa: CASRTVLGYTF; cdr3_nt: TGTGCCAGCAGGACCGTCCTTGGCTACACCTTC
v_call: TRBV6-6; cdr3_length: 16; j_call: TRBJ2-1; d_call: TRBD2; clone_size: -; cdr3_aa: CASSYKLAGRGGEQFF; cdr3_nt: TGTGCCAGCAGTTACAAACTAGCGGGCAGGGGTGGTGAGCAGTTCTTC
v_call: TRBV13; cdr3_length: 14; j_call: TRBJ2-1; d_call: -; clone_size: once; cdr3_aa: CASRYRTTYNEQFF; cdr3_nt: TGTGCCAGCAGATACCGGACTACCTACAATGAGCAGTTCTTC
v_call: TRBV2; cdr3_length: 13; j_call: TRBJ2-7; d_call: -; clone_size: -; cdr3_aa: CASSNGGSYEQYF; cdr3_nt: TGTGCCAGCAGCAATGGGGGCTCCTACGAGCAGTACTTC
v_call: TRBV4-2; cdr3_length: 18; j_call: TRBJ1-1; d_call: -; clone_size: -; cdr3_aa: CASSPPPTGRLIDTEAFF; cdr3_nt: TGTGCCAGCAGCCCGCCGCCCACCGGGAGATTAATTGACACTGAAGCTTTCTTT
v_call: TRBV29-1; cdr3_length: 13; j_call: TRBJ2-7; d_call: -; clone_size: -; cdr3_aa: CSVWGALPYEQYF; cdr3_nt: TGCAGCGTGTGGGGCGCGCTACCCTACGAGCAGTACTTC
v_call: TRBV11-2; cdr3_length: 14; j_call: TRBJ2-3; d_call: -; clone_size: -; cdr3_aa: CASSFQRSTDTQYF; cdr3_nt: TGTGCCAGCAGCTTTCAGCGGAGCACAGATACGCAGTATTTT
v_call: TRBV7-8; cdr3_length: 14; j_call: TRBJ2-7; d_call: -; clone_size: -; cdr3_aa: CASTPRVFGYEQYF; cdr3_nt: TGTGCCAGCACCCCACGAGTATTCGGCTACGAGCAGTACTTC
v_call: TRBV9; cdr3_length: 13; j_call: TRBJ1-1; d_call: -; clone_size: -; cdr3_aa: CASSAEREGEAFF; cdr3_nt: TGTGCCAGCAGCGCAGAAAGAGAGGGTGAAGCTTTCTTT
v_call: TRBV14; cdr3_length: 13; j_call: TRBJ1-1; d_call: -; clone_size: few; cdr3_aa: CASSQQSNTEAFF; cdr3_nt: TGTGCCAGCAGCCAACAATCGAACACTGAAGCTTTCTTT
v_call: TRBV18; cdr3_length: 14; j_call: TRBJ1-5; d_call: -; clone_size: -; cdr3_aa: CASSRQESNQPQHF; cdr3_nt: TGTGCCAGCTCACGACAGGAGAGCAATCAGCCCCAGCATTTT
v_call: TRBV6-1; cdr3_length: 14; j_call: TRBJ2-7; d_call: -; clone_size: once; cdr3_aa: CASIPAGGKGVQYF; cdr3_nt: TGTGCCAGCATTCCCGCTGGCGGGAAGGGTGTGCAGTACTTC
v_call: TRBV28; cdr3_length: 10; j_call: TRBJ1-2; d_call: -; clone_size: few; cdr3_aa: CASGPYGYTF; cdr3_nt: TGTGCCAGCGGGCCCTATGGCTACACCTTC
v_call: TRBV6-1; cdr3_length: 13; j_call: TRBJ2-7; d_call: TRBD1; clone_size: -; cdr3_aa: CASRWTGGGEQYF; cdr3_nt: TGTGCCAGCAGGTGGACAGGGGGCGGCGAGCAGTACTTC
v_call: TRBV27; cdr3_length: 16; j_call: TRBJ2-7; d_call: TRBD2; clone_size: -; cdr3_aa: CASSLIPAGVPSEQYF; cdr3_nt: TGTGCCAGCAGTCTTATCCCGGCGGGAGTCCCATCCGAGCAGTACTTC
v_call: TRBV2; cdr3_length: 14; j_call: TRBJ1-5; d_call: -; clone_size: -; cdr3_aa: CASSPRAGEQPQHF; cdr3_nt: TGTGCCAGCAGCCCGAGGGCAGGAGAGCAGCCCCAGCATTTT
v_call: TRBV19; cdr3_length: 12; j_call: TRBJ2-3; d_call: -; clone_size: many; cdr3_aa: CATQGFTDTQYF; cdr3_nt: TGTGCCACTCAGGGATTTACAGATACGCAGTATTTT
v_call: TRBV28; cdr3_length: 13; j_call: TRBJ2-7; d_call: -; clone_size: few; cdr3_aa: CASSFQDPYEQYF; cdr3_nt: TGTGCCAGCAGTTTTCAGGACCCCTACGAGCAGTACTTC
v_call: TRBV27; cdr3_length: 14; j_call: TRBJ1-5; d_call: -; clone_size: -; cdr3_aa: CASSMTGNNQPQHF; cdr3_nt: TGTGCCAGCAGTATGACAGGTAACAATCAGCCCCAGCATTTT
v_call: TRBV28; cdr3_length: 16; j_call: TRBJ2-7; d_call: TRBD2; clone_size: -; cdr3_aa: CASSLSAGGPRVEQYF; cdr3_nt: TGTGCCAGCAGTTTATCAGCGGGAGGCCCTCGGGTCGAGCAGTACTTC
v_call: TRBV7-8; cdr3_length: 17; j_call: TRBJ1-2; d_call: TRBD1; clone_size: -; cdr3_aa: CASSQGVDGRSNYGYTF; cdr3_nt: TGTGCCAGCAGCCAGGGGGTCGACGGCCGCTCTAACTATGGCTACACCTTC
v_call: TRBV5-1; cdr3_length: 15; j_call: TRBJ2-4; d_call: TRBD2; clone_size: -; cdr3_aa: CASSLAWEGKNIQYF; cdr3_nt: TGCGCCAGCAGCTTGGCCTGGGAGGGCAAAAACATTCAGTACTTC
v_call: TRBV5-1; cdr3_length: 15; j_call: TRBJ2-7; d_call: TRBD1; clone_size: -; cdr3_aa: CASSLVDRDSGEQYF; cdr3_nt: TGCGCCAGCAGCTTGGTTGACAGGGATTCGGGAGAGCAGTACTTC
v_call: TRBV10-3; cdr3_length: 13; j_call: TRBJ1-1; d_call: -; clone_size: few; cdr3_aa: CAISADGNTEAFF; cdr3_nt: TGTGCCATCAGTGCGGACGGGAACACTGAAGCTTTCTTT
v_call: TRBV5-1; cdr3_length: 15; j_call: TRBJ1-4; d_call: TRBD1; clone_size: -; cdr3_aa: CASSLMGQGHEKLFF; cdr3_nt: TGCGCCAGCAGCTTAATGGGACAGGGGCATGAAAAACTGTTTTTT
v_call: TRBV5-1; cdr3_length: 15; j_call: TRBJ1-1; d_call: -; clone_size: -; cdr3_aa: CASSSGSGGGTEAFF; cdr3_nt: TGCGCCAGCAGCTCAGGGTCTGGGGGAGGCACTGAAGCTTTCTTT
v_call: TRBV15; cdr3_length: 13; j_call: TRBJ1-1; d_call: -; clone_size: -; cdr3_aa: CASRLDPNTEAFF; cdr3_nt: TGTGCCTCCCGCCTGGATCCGAACACTGAAGCTTTCTTT
v_call: TRBV27; cdr3_length: 17; j_call: TRBJ2-7; d_call: TRBD2; clone_size: -; cdr3_aa: CASSLRPGTSGSYEQYF; cdr3_nt: TGTGCCAGCAGTTTACGGCCCGGGACTAGCGGGAGTTACGAGCAGTACTTC
v_call: TRBV5-5; cdr3_length: 16; j_call: TRBJ2-2; d_call: TRBD2; clone_size: -; cdr3_aa: CASSLHTSGNTGELFF; cdr3_nt: TGTGCCAGCAGCTTGCATACTAGCGGGAACACCGGGGAGCTGTTTTTT
v_call: TRBV6-5; cdr3_length: 14; j_call: TRBJ1-4; d_call: -; clone_size: -; cdr3_aa: CASAGWGSDEKLFF; cdr3_nt: TGTGCCAGCGCCGGGTGGGGGTCGGATGAAAAACTGTTTTTT
v_call: TRBV11-2; cdr3_length: 13; j_call: TRBJ1-2; d_call: TRBD1; clone_size: -; cdr3_aa: CASSVRDSYGYTF; cdr3_nt: TGTGCCAGCAGCGTCCGGGACAGCTATGGCTACACCTTC
v_call: TRBV19; cdr3_length: 15; j_call: TRBJ2-3; d_call: -; clone_size: -; cdr3_aa: CASSRSALDTDTQYF; cdr3_nt: TGTGCCAGTAGTAGGTCGGCTTTAGACACAGATACGCAGTATTTT
v_call: TRBV28; cdr3_length: 12; j_call: TRBJ1-5; d_call: -; clone_size: -; cdr3_aa: CATFMYNQPQHF; cdr3_nt: TGTGCCACCTTCATGTACAATCAGCCCCAGCATTTT
v_call: TRBV2; cdr3_length: 14; j_call: TRBJ1-1; d_call: -; clone_size: -; cdr3_aa: CASSVQGRYTEAFF; cdr3_nt: TGTGCCAGCAGTGTACAGGGTAGGTACACTGAAGCTTTCTTT